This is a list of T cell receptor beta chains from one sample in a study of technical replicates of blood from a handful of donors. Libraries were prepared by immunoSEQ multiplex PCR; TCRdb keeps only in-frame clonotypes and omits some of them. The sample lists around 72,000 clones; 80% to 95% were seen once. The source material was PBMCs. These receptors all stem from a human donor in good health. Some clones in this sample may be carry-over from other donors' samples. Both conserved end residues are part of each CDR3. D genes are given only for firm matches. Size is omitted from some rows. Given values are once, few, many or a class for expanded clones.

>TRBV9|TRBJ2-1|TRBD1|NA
CASSAWTGPLRYNEQFF
TGTGCCAGCAGCGCTTGGACAGGCCCACTCAGATACAATGAGCAGTTCTTC
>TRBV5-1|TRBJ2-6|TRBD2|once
CASSLAAGGPSGANVLTF
TGCGCCAGCAGCTTGGCCGCGGGGGGTCCTTCTGGGGCCAACGTCCTGACTTTC
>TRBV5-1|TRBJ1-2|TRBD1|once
CASSSGTVQTYGYTF
TGCGCCAGCAGCTCAGGGACAGTGCAGACTTATGGCTACACCTTC
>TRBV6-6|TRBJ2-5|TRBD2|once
CASLKGLEGETQYF
TGTGCCAGCCTTAAGGGACTAGAAGGGGAGACCCAGTACTTC
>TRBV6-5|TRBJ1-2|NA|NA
CASSYSRGNYGYTF
TGTGCCAGCAGTTACTCCCGCGGAAACTATGGCTACACCTTC
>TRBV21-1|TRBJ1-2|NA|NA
CASSKSLYGYTF
TGTGCCAGCAGCAAATCGCTCTACGGGTACACCTTC
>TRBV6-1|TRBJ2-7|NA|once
CASSEALGILSYEQYF
TGTGCCAGCAGTGAAGCGCTCGGGATCCTCTCCTACGAGCAGTACTTC
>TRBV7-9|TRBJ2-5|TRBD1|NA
CASSLDRGLIETQYF
TGTGCCAGCAGCTTAGACAGGGGTTTGATAGAGACCCAGTACTTC
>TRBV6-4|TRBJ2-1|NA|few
CASSMEVSGNEQFF
TGTGCCAGCAGCATGGAAGTTTCGGGCAATGAGCAGTTCTTC
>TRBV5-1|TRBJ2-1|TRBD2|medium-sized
CASSQSGGYNEQFF
TGCGCCAGCAGCCAGAGCGGGGGCTACAATGAGCAGTTCTTC